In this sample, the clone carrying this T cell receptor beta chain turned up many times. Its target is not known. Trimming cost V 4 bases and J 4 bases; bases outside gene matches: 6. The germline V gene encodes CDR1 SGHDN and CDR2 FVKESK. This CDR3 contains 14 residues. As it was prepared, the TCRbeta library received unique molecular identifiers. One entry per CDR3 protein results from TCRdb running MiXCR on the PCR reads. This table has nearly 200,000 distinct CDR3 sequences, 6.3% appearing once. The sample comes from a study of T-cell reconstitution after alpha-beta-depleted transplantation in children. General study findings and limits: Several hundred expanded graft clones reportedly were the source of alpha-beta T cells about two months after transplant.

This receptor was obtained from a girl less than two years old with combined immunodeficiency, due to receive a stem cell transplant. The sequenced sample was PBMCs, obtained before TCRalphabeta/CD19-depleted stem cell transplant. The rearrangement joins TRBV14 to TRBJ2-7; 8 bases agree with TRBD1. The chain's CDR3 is CASSLRTGWYEQYF. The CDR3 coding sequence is TGTGCCAGCAGCCTCCGGACAGGGTGGTACGAGCAGTACTTC.